The clone carrying this T cell receptor beta chain was seen at least ten times. The antigen is undetermined. Unmatched junction bases numbered 5, after V lost 3 bases and J lost 3 bases. The CDR3 has 14 amino acids. Germline V lookup: CDR1 MNHEY, CDR2 SMNVEV (reference sequence). The data stem from a study of T cells in Graves' hyperthyroidism and ophthalmopathy. Ophthalmopathy in the patients scored at least 3 on Clinical Activity Score and at least 4 on NOSPECS grade, lasting under 3 months. Clinicians diagnosed patients from clinical symptoms, serum thyroxine and TRAb, thyroid ultrasound and orbital computed tomography. Study observations and caveats: Model-based prediction identified ophthalmopathy a median about 6 months prior to its onset.

It was RNA transcripts that yielded the amplified TCR beta CDR3 regions. Using the HTBI primer set, a first-round RT-PCR was run on the TCR CDR3. From the multiplex PCR reads, TCRdb called clonotypes with MiXCR, one entry per CDR3 protein. Among under 250,000 distinct CDR3 sequences listed, almost 25% were seen once. Sequenced material: blood. This TCR derives from a woman aged 40 to 49 with Graves' ophthalmopathy. The chain has TRBV27 and TRBJ2-7, with 7 bases matching TRBD2. CDR3 bases: TGTGCCAGCAGTTTTACTAGCGATTACTACGAGCAGTACTTC. Translated, it gives CASSFTSDYYEQYF.